This T cell receptor beta chain was observed in a study of OX40 agonist ivuxolimab in advanced cancers. Turning to the study itself: Of the participants, around 39% had some prior anti-PD-1, anti-PD-L1 or anti-CTLA-4 therapy, which was allowed. Study-level results: The antigen specificity of the peripheral T cells (those that were expanded) was not determined. Compared with others, partial responders at 0.1-3.0 mg/kg displayed clonal expansion among the lowest.

Remarks on this clone: Its antigen remains unidentified.

This CDR3 has 13 residues. V was pared by 6 bases and J by 5 bases, with 13 bases between. CDR1 is MNHEY and CDR2 is SMNVEV in the germline V gene (reference sequence). Samples of blood were obtained at baseline, on cycle 4 day 1, and on cycle 7 day 1. Profiled with immunoSEQ multiplex PCR; TCRdb holds only in-frame clones, not every one. The sample includes some 27,000 clones, 65% to 90% of them seen just once. The V and J genes are TRBV27 and TRBJ1-1, with D maybe TRBD1 (6 bases). This receptor was obtained from an adult with an advanced solid tumor such as melanoma, head and neck, liver or kidney cancer. Source: CD4+ or CD8+ T cells sorted from blood, taken in a trial of the OX40 agonist ivuxolimab. DNA for the CDR3: TGTGCCAGCAGGGTAGGGGGGAGTACTGAAGCTTTCTTT. Its translation: CASRVGGSTEAFF.